This TCR beta chain originates from a study of OX40 agonist ivuxolimab in advanced cancers. Across the study: The study gave patients intravenous ivuxolimab at 0.01 to 10 mg/kg every 2 weeks.

Trimming removed 4 bases from V and 8 bases from J; junction bases left unmatched: 25. Germline assignment: CDR1 WNHNN and CDR2 SYGVQD (reference sequence). The CDR3 length is 21 residues. The assay was immunoSEQ multiplex PCR, and TCRdb's table has in-frame clones only and misses some. The sample includes some 83,000 clones, nearly 95% of them seen just once. The source of this sequence is an adult with an advanced solid tumor such as melanoma, head and neck, liver or kidney cancer. This specimen was CD4+ or CD8+ T cells sorted from blood, taken in a trial of the OX40 agonist ivuxolimab. This chain links TRBV10-1 with TRBJ2-1, with 11 bases matching TRBD2. The CDR3 sequence is CASSVGDREALAGEKFHEQFF. The CDR3 DNA follows: TGCGCCAGCAGTGTAGGGGACAGGGAGGCACTAGCGGGAGAAAAATTCCATGAGCAGTTCTTC.